Each of the 13 T cell receptor beta chains below was sequenced from the same sample in a study of T cell clonotyping in hematopoietic cell transplantation. Only in-frame clones appear in the TCRdb table, and some are missing; sequencing was by immunoSEQ multiplex PCR. This sample carries roughly 28,000 clones, about 92% of them seen once, and the ten largest clones take around 2%. Time point of the sample: recipient sample about 28 days before transplant, after cytoreduction. The specimen was peripheral blood mononuclear cells, collected before stem cell transplant. Every receptor here comes from a man aged 50 to 59 with acute myeloid leukemia. Some clones in this sample may be carry-over from other donors' samples.

This clone was counted once. The V and J genes are TRBV10-2 and TRBJ1-2, with D unclear. The CDR3 is made up of 13 amino acids. V was cut by 0 bases and J by 2 bases, with 4 bases left in between. CDR1 WSHSY and CDR2 SAAADI come from the germline V gene. CDR3 bases: TGCGCCAGCAGTGAGTCCAGCAACTATGGCTACACCTTC. Translating gives CASSESSNYGYTF.

CDR3 protein: CASSLDSSTQETQYF. The CDR3, as DNA: TGTGCCAGCAGCTTAGATTCCAGCACGCAAGAGACCCAGTACTTC. The chain combines TRBV7-2 with TRBJ2-5; the D is unclear. The CDR3 runs 15 residues. Germline V CDR1 and CDR2: SGHTA, FQGNSA. Trimming pared 1 base from V and 2 bases from J, leaving 11 bases between.

The rearrangement joins TRBV19 to TRBJ2-2, with 11 bases identical to TRBD2. This CDR3 is 15 amino acids long. V was clipped by 9 bases and J by 1 base; unmatched bases: 4. CDR1 is LNHDA, CDR2 SQIVND, per germline (reference sequence). The CDR3 coding sequence is TGTGCCAGGGGGACTAGCGGTAAGAACACCGGGGAGCTGTTTTTT. Protein sequence: CARGTSGKNTGELFF.

This clone was counted only a few times. The chain employs TRBV19 and TRBJ2-7; 10 bases align to TRBD2. This CDR3 has 15 residues. Germline lookup yields CDR1 LNHDA and CDR2 SQIVND (reference sequence). V gave up 2 bases and J gave up 1 base; unmatched junction bases: 2. The CDR3 region is CASSIKLAGSYEQYF. For the CDR3, the DNA is TGTGCCAGTAGTATAAAACTAGCGGGATCCTACGAGCAGTACTTC.

The rearrangement uses TRBV7-9 and TRBJ1-5; TRBD1 matches 7 bases. Germline assignment: CDR1 SEHNR and CDR2 FQNEAQ (reference sequence). V was clipped by 4 bases and J by 6 bases; unmatched bases: 9. The CDR3 loop spans 15 amino acids. Here the CDR3 reads CASSSDRERGQPQHF. The CDR3 nucleotides are TGTGCCAGCAGCTCAGACAGGGAAAGGGGTCAGCCCCAGCATTTT.

The CDR3 loop is CASKGAGGEQYF. The DNA of the CDR3 is TGTGCCAGCAAAGGGGCGGGGGGCGAGCAGTACTTC. The chain is built from TRBV25-1 and TRBJ2-7; 8 nucleotides line up with TRBD2. The ends lost 7 bases at V and 6 bases at J; junction bases unmatched: 5. From germline, CDR1 is MGHDK and CDR2 SYGVNS. This CDR3 has 12 amino acids.

This rearrangement joins TRBV12-2 to TRBJ2-7; the table's D call of TRBD2 was not tested on the DNA. TRBV12-2 is an annotated pseudogene. The CDR3 is 15 residues long. Here the CDR3 reads CASRQEDRGGYEQYF. The CDR3 coding sequence is TGTGCAAGTCGACAAGAGGATAGGGGGGGATACGAGCAGTACTTC.

V gene TRBV7-9 combines with J gene TRBJ2-7; 10 bases agree with TRBD2. This CDR3 has 15 amino acids. Germline V lookup: CDR1 SEHNR, CDR2 FQNEAQ (reference sequence). The junction had 9 bases not matched to a gene; V was cut back by 5 bases and J by 5 bases. CDR3 DNA: TGTGCCAGCAGCCAAGGGGGGGGACTAGCGAACGAGCAGTACTTC. The encoded protein is CASSQGGGLANEQYF.

The chain uses TRBV5-6 and TRBJ1-2, with D unresolved. CDR1 SGHDT and CDR2 YYEEEE come from the germline V gene. Between the trimmed V and J ends, which lost 0 bases and 1 base, there was a span of 4 bases. The CDR3 contains 13 residues. Written as DNA, the CDR3 is TGTGCCAGCAGCTTGGGACGTAACTATGGCTACACCTTC. Translated: CASSLGRNYGYTF.

The V and J genes are TRBV19 and TRBJ1-1; D remains ambiguous. The CDR3 spans 14 residues. CDR1 and CDR2 from the germline V gene are LNHDA and SQIVND (reference sequence). V lost 3 bases and J lost 4, with 12 bases in between. CDR3 loop: CASSIRETLTEAFF. CDR3 in DNA: TGTGCCAGTAGTATTCGAGAGACACTCACTGAAGCTTTCTTT.

The rearrangement joins TRBV30 to TRBJ2-1; 9 positions match TRBD2. Germline values: CDR1 GTSNPN, CDR2 SVGIG (reference sequence). J lost 8 bases, V lost 3 bases, and 11 bases had no gene match. The CDR3 runs 15 residues. CDR3: CAWRGVSGSVDEQFF. The CDR3 DNA is TGTGCCTGGAGGGGGGTTAGCGGGAGCGTCGATGAGCAGTTCTTC.

This clone occurred once. The chain carries TRBV9 and TRBJ2-2; no clear D gene. The V gene's germline CDR1 is SGDLS and CDR2 YYNGEE. V was cut by 1 base and J by 1 base, with 5 bases left in between. This CDR3 contains 14 residues. The DNA for the CDR3 is TGTGCCAGCAGCGTATCAGGGAACACCGGGGAGCTGTTTTTT. Translating gives CASSVSGNTGELFF.

V is TRBV6-5 and J is TRBJ1-1; tentative D call: TRBD1 (6 bases). The CDR3 length is 13 residues. Trimming stripped 6 bases from V and 3 bases from J, with 11 bases between. Germline loops: CDR1 MNHEY, CDR2 SVGAGI. Here the CDR3 DNA reads TGTGCCAGCAGCCGGGGGACACACACTGAAGCTTTCTTT. It translates to CASSRGTHTEAFF.